This T cell receptor beta chain appears in the sequencing data of a study of chemoradiotherapy in HPV16-positive cancers. For the study at large: Functional T-cell assays on a couple of HPV16-positive patients' cells defined candidate HPV-specific clones and common TCR motifs.

Samples were taken several times over chemoradiotherapy. About this clone: The antigen is not known.

Losses at the gene ends were 5 bases for V and 3 bases for J; bases not matched to a gene: 14. CDR3 length: 16 amino acids. The germline V gene encodes CDR1 SQVTM and CDR2 ANQGSEA. Study findings and constraints: During treatment, candidate HPV-specific clones and E7-related motifs expanded in tumor. For HPV16-positive patients, expanding HPV-responsive T cells associated with longer recurrence-free survival.

Using immunoSEQ multiplex PCR, the repertoire was profiled, and TCRdb retains in-frame clones only, with some absent. This table has approximately 12,000 clones, 81% appearing once. The chain joins TRBV29-1 to TRBJ2-3, with 7 bases lining up with TRBD2. The sequence was obtained from a human donor with HPV-associated anogenital cancer. The sample here was taken from a patient who underwent chemoradiotherapy. The CDR3 DNA is TGCAGCGTTATTGGGGGGAGAGCGGGGAGAACAGATACGCAGTATTTT. Translation: CSVIGGRAGRTDTQYF.